This TCR beta chain was sequenced in a study of lymphopenia after photon versus proton radiotherapy. About this clone: The antigen is not known.

Clones were sequenced by immunoSEQ multiplex PCR, and TCRdb holds only the in-frame ones, with some missing. The sample yields 35,000 to 45,000 clones, about 83% seen once. Study-wide findings and caveats: Only patients who died were analyzed for survival; proton advantage is unproven. Post-nadir TCR diversity decline inversely tracked overall survival among those who died. Relative stability marked proton patients; photon patients lost diversity and naive cells. Oligoclonal CD8+ Temra expansion after nadir drove photon patients' diversity drop.

Per the germline V gene, CDR1 is MRHNA and CDR2 is SNTAGT. Trimming took 0 bases from V and 1 from J; bases not matched to a gene: 7. The CDR3 has 18 amino acids. The starting material was peripheral blood, obtained from a patient treated with proton-based radiotherapy. The sequence was obtained from a woman aged 70 to 79 with pancreatic cancer. The rearrangement joins TRBV6-4 to TRBJ2-3, with 10 bases that match TRBD2. The CDR3 bases are TGTGCCAGCAGTGACTCGGGTTTAGCGGGAGGTCGCACAGATACGCAGTATTTT. It yields the protein CASSDSGLAGGRTDTQYF.